A selection of T cell receptor beta chains follows, all from one sample in a study of T cell clones after liver transplantation. This table comes from immunoSEQ multiplex PCR, and its TCRdb copy is limited to in-frame clones, with some not included. Of about 53,000 clones detected, about 81% appear once; the ten largest clones hold approximately 8%. Sequenced here: CD4+ T cells from blood, sampled before liver transplant. The receptor set was obtained from a human donor who received a liver transplant. CDR3s include the opening cysteine and the closing phenylalanine or tryptophan. A D gene is named only where the DNA matches it firmly. Only some rows state a clone size, as once, few, many or a class for expanded clones.

cdr3_aa cdr3_nt clone_size j_call d_call v_call
CASSRSSHSGRASYNEQFF TGTGCCAGCAGTCGTTCCTCACATAGCGGGAGGGCCTCCTACAATGAGCAGTTCTTC . TRBJ2-1 TRBD2 TRBV6-8
CASTQAGTSLHEQFF TGTGCCAGCACCCAAGCCGGGACTAGCCTGCATGAGCAGTTCTTC once TRBJ2-1 TRBD2 TRBV7-6
CASSVDFRDTEAFF TGTGCCAGCAGCGTAGACTTTAGGGACACTGAAGCTTTCTTT . TRBJ1-1 . TRBV9
CASSSGHFTGELFF TGTGCCAGCAGCTCGGGACACTTCACCGGGGAGCTGTTTTTT . TRBJ2-2 . TRBV11-2
CASSTANWGGGETQYF TGTGCCAGCAGCACCGCGAATTGGGGTGGGGGAGAGACCCAGTACTTC few TRBJ2-5 . TRBV11-2
CASRSGTGGSEQFF TGTGCCAGTAGGTCCGGGACAGGGGGCAGTGAGCAGTTCTTC . TRBJ2-1 TRBD1 TRBV19
CASSLVAQPGADTQYF TGCGCCAGCAGCTTGGTAGCCCAACCCGGTGCAGATACGCAGTATTTT . TRBJ2-3 . TRBV5-1
CASSLSMGGSNQPQHF TGTGCCAGCAGTTTATCCATGGGGGGTAGCAATCAGCCCCAGCATTTT . TRBJ1-5 . TRBV28
CASSLGNPGGKETQYF TGTGCCAGCAGTTTAGGAAATCCAGGGGGTAAAGAGACCCAGTACTTC . TRBJ2-5 TRBD1 TRBV6-5
CASSLGQSDSSDIQYF TGTGCCAGCAGCTTAGGCCAAAGTGACAGTAGCGACATTCAGTACTTC . TRBJ2-4 . TRBV13
CASSRRIGLDDSYEQYF TGCGCCAGCAGCCGGCGGATAGGACTTGACGACTCCTACGAGCAGTACTTC once TRBJ2-7 . TRBV4-3
CASSVSFFSGNTIYF TGTGCCAGCAGCGTATCCTTTTTCTCTGGAAACACCATATATTTT . TRBJ1-3 . TRBV9
CAISRTGESTDTQYF TGTGCCATCAGTCGGACAGGGGAATCCACAGATACGCAGTATTTT . TRBJ2-3 TRBD1 TRBV10-3
CASSIDRAVTVELFF TGTGCCAGTAGTATAGATAGGGCGGTAACAGTGGAGCTGTTTTTT . TRBJ2-2 . TRBV19
CASSHYRTLEETQYF TGCGCCAGCAGCCACTACAGGACACTGGAGGAGACCCAGTACTTC . TRBJ2-5 . TRBV5-1
CASSIIEGTEAFF TGTGCCAGTAGTATTATTGAGGGCACTGAAGCTTTCTTT . TRBJ1-1 . TRBV19
CSVSQGVRETQYF TGCAGCGTTTCACAGGGCGTTCGAGAGACCCAGTACTTC . TRBJ2-5 . TRBV29-1
CASSLDGLGRSQETQYF TGCGCCAGCAGCTTGGACGGTTTGGGGCGGAGCCAAGAGACCCAGTACTTC . TRBJ2-5 . TRBV5-1
CASSLGGRSFTDTQYF TGTGCCAGCAGCTTAGGGGGCCGGAGCTTCACAGATACGCAGTATTTT once TRBJ2-3 . TRBV11-2
CASRITGGGSSYEQYF TGTGCCAGCAGAATAACAGGCGGGGGTAGCTCCTACGAGCAGTACTTC . TRBJ2-7 TRBD2 TRBV28
CASSGKKMASLRRETQYF TGTGCCAGCAGTGGTAAAAAGATGGCATCCCTTCGACGAGAGACCCAGTACTTC few TRBJ2-5 . TRBV2
CASSSLGAGTTGELFF TGTGCCAGCAGCTCATTGGGGGCGGGGACCACCGGGGAGCTGTTTTTT . TRBJ2-2 . TRBV7-2
CASSSAGSYEQYF TGTGCCAGCAGCTCAGCCGGCTCCTACGAGCAGTACTTC . TRBJ2-7 . TRBV7-3
CAIGGGRTEAFF TGTGCCATCGGAGGGGGTAGAACTGAAGCTTTCTTT . TRBJ1-1 . TRBV10-3
CASSLARAGGTDTQYF TGTGCCAGCAGCTTAGCAAGGGCGGGGGGGACAGATACGCAGTATTTT . TRBJ2-3 TRBD2 TRBV7-2
CASSGGVSYTIYF TGTGCCAGCAGCGGAGGGGTCTCGTACACCATATATTTT . TRBJ1-3 . TRBV5-6
CASSPGGDTQYF TGTGCCAGCTCACCAGGGGGCGATACGCAGTATTTT . TRBJ2-3 . TRBV18
CASSEHLSNQPQHF TGTGCCAGCAGTGAGCACCTTAGCAATCAGCCCCAGCATTTT . TRBJ1-5 . TRBV25-1
CASSFNEGAGYTF TGTGCCAGCAGCTTTAATGAAGGGGCCGGCTACACCTTC . TRBJ1-2 . TRBV5-5
CASSLSFIAGLPETQYF TGTGCCAGCAGTTTATCCTTCATAGCGGGCCTACCAGAGACCCAGTACTTC . TRBJ2-5 TRBD2 TRBV27
CASSLYNTEAFF TGTGCCAGCAGCTTGTATAACACTGAAGCTTTCTTT . TRBJ1-1 . TRBV5-6
CASSQYIRGTGSPDTQYF TGTGCCAGCAGCCAATATATTCGAGGGACAGGGTCCCCAGATACGCAGTATTTT . TRBJ2-3 TRBD1 TRBV14
CASSPRLAGNKNTGELFF TGTGCCAGCAGCCCTCGACTAGCGGGGAATAAGAACACCGGGGAGCTGTTTTTT . TRBJ2-2 TRBD2 TRBV9
CASRGRGSYQETQYF TGTGCCAGCAGGGGTCGGGGGTCGTACCAAGAGACCCAGTACTTC . TRBJ2-5 . TRBV6-6
CASSIRRGTSDTEAFF TGTGCCAGTAGTATACGGAGGGGGACCTCGGACACTGAAGCTTTCTTT . TRBJ1-1 . TRBV19
CASSSSRGVGNQPQHF TGTGCCAGCAGTTCTAGTAGAGGTGTAGGCAATCAGCCCCAGCATTTT . TRBJ1-5 . TRBV27
CASSLGGIYEQYF TGCGCCAGCAGTCTAGGGGGAATCTACGAGCAGTACTTC . TRBJ2-7 . TRBV5-1
CASSPRTSPGELFF TGTGCCAGCAGCCCAAGGACTAGCCCCGGGGAGCTGTTTTTT . TRBJ2-2 TRBD2 TRBV7-3
CASSQDGERGYNEQFF TGCGCCAGCAGCCAAGACGGAGAGAGGGGTTACAATGAGCAGTTCTTC . TRBJ2-1 . TRBV4-3
CATSRDYGDLANEKLFF TGTGCCACCAGCAGAGATTATGGGGACTTGGCTAATGAAAAACTGTTTTTT . TRBJ1-4 . TRBV15
CASSSPTSGSSSYNEQFF TGTGCCAGCAGCTCTCCGACTAGCGGGTCCAGCTCCTACAATGAGCAGTTCTTC . TRBJ2-1 TRBD2 TRBV7-9
CASSSLAGPFAGELFF TGTGCCAGCAGCTCATTAGCGGGCCCCTTTGCCGGGGAGCTGTTTTTT . TRBJ2-2 TRBD2 TRBV6-4
CASSQVNLVSWEKLFF TGCGCCAGCAGCCAAGTGAATCTGGTCTCTTGGGAAAAACTGTTTTTT . TRBJ1-4 . TRBV4-1
CASSVRSGGTDTQYF TGTGCCAGCAGCGTTCGGAGTGGCGGAACAGATACGCAGTATTTT . TRBJ2-3 . TRBV9
CASTSSDTGELFF TGTGCCAGCACCTCAAGTGACACCGGGGAGCTGTTTTTT . TRBJ2-2 . TRBV6-5
CASSEGGGSQYF TGTGCCAGCAGTGAAGGAGGGGGTTCACAGTATTTT . TRBJ2-3 . TRBV6-1
CASSSLLGLAGDHGELFF TGCGCCAGCAGCTCCCTCCTGGGGCTAGCGGGAGACCACGGGGAGCTGTTTTTT . TRBJ2-2 TRBD2 TRBV5-1
CASSYRDRENTEAFF TGTGCCAGCAGCTACCGGGACAGAGAGAACACTGAAGCTTTCTTT . TRBJ1-1 TRBD1 TRBV5-6
CASSLVGTGAQPQHF TGTGCCAGCAGCTTAGTCGGGACAGGGGCTCAGCCCCAGCATTTT . TRBJ1-5 TRBD1 TRBV7-2
CASRPSGNYGYTF TGTGCCAGCAGGCCTTCAGGGAACTATGGCTACACCTTC . TRBJ1-2 . TRBV28